Shown below are 30 T cell receptor beta chains from a single sample sequenced in a study of T-cell reconstitution after alpha-beta-depleted transplantation in children. Unique molecular identifiers were used in preparing the TCRbeta library. TCRdb reanalysed the PCR reads using MiXCR and keeps one entry per CDR3 protein. The table has about 200,000 distinct CDR3 sequences, about 14% seen once. The sequencing used PBMCs from the stem cell graft donor, collected from the stem cell graft. The receptors stem from a human donor who donated a stem cell graft to a child with acute lymphoblastic leukemia.

The chain recombines TRBV20-1 with TRBJ2-1; a possible D gene is TRBD1 (5 bases). This CDR3 has 13 residues. V gave up 3 bases and J gave up 9 bases, with 15 bases separating them. Germline CDR1 is DFQATT and CDR2 is SNEGSKA (reference sequence). The CDR3 bases are TGCAGTGCTAGGGGGCCTGAGCAAACTGAGCAGTTCTTC. Translating it yields CSARGPEQTEQFF.

The table lists this clonotype with a few counts. Just one base apart from a much larger clone, this may be a read error. The V call is TRBV2, the J call TRBJ2-7, with D unresolved. Trimming took off 1 base at V and 3 bases at J, with 1 base between the two ends. Looked up from germline, CDR1 is SNHLY and CDR2 is FYNNEI. The CDR3 is 11 amino acids. CDR3 amino acids: CASSEVYEQYF. As DNA, the CDR3 is TGTGCCAGCAGTGAAGTCTACGAGCAGTACTTC.

This clonotype came up many times. The chain has TRBV29-1 and TRBJ1-6, with D maybe TRBD1 (6 bases). V dropped 4 bases and J dropped 7 bases, with 14 bases sitting between them. Germline CDR1 SQVTM, CDR2 ANQGSEA. The CDR3 spans 14 residues. In DNA form, the CDR3 reads TGCAGCGTTGTGACGGGACAAGGGAATTCACCCCTCCACTTT. This encodes CSVVTGQGNSPLHF.

This clonotype was seen many times. The V gene is TRBV6-5, the J gene TRBJ1-1; D is unresolved. Germline V gene lookup returns CDR1 MNHEY and CDR2 SVGAGI. CDR3 length: 11 residues. Between the trimmed V and J ends, which lost 7 bases and 4 bases, there was a span of 7 bases. CDR3 nucleotide sequence: TGTGCCAGCACCCACCTCACTGAAGCTTTCTTT. Its protein is CASTHLTEAFF.

As to this clonotype: It may be a read error: a sequence one base away is much more abundant. V usage is TRBV12-3 or TRBV12-4 and J usage is TRBJ2-3; 8 nucleotides match TRBD2. The length of the CDR3 is 16 residues. Trimming took 10 bases from V and 2 from J; bases not matched to a gene: 14. CDR3 nucleotide sequence: TGTGCCACCAGGATTAGCGGGATCAAACCCACAGATACGCAGTATTTT. Its translation: CATRISGIKPTDTQYF.

This clonotype has just a few counts. The CDR3 DNA reads as TGTGCCAGCAGCTTAGATCTCGCACCCCTCCACTTT. Its translation: CASSLDLAPLHF. The chain combines TRBV11-3 with TRBJ1-6; D unclear. The germline V gene has CDR1 SGHNT and CDR2 YENEEA. The CDR3 has 12 amino acids. Trimming removed 0 bases at V and 11 bases at J, with 5 bases between.

This clonotype was observed many times. The chain couples TRBV28 to TRBJ1-1; D call uncertain. V gave up 6 bases and J gave up 1 base, with 15 bases separating them. CDR1 and CDR2 from the germline V gene are MDHEN and SYDVKM. The CDR3 has 15 amino acids. The CDR3 loop reads CASSLPEGQNTEAFF. As DNA, the CDR3 is TGTGCCAGCAGCCTCCCAGAAGGCCAGAACACTGAAGCTTTCTTT.

CDR3 coding DNA: TGTGCCAGCAGTGATACGACCGGGACTGCGATATTCAATGAGCAGTTCTTC. Its protein product is CASSDTTGTAIFNEQFF. The chain couples TRBV12-3 or TRBV12-4 to TRBJ2-1; TRBD2 is a possible D gene (6 bases). The CDR3 is 17 amino acids. Trimming cost V 5 bases and J 6 bases, with 23 bases left between them.

With regard to this clonotype: This may be a read error: a much more frequent sequence differs by one nucleotide. The chain recombines TRBV10-2 with TRBJ2-5; 8 nucleotides agree with TRBD1. In germline, CDR1 is WSHSY, CDR2 SAAADI. Trimming took 4 bases from V and 2 from J; bases not matched to a gene: 9. CDR3 length equals 16 residues. CDR3 nucleotides: TGCGCCAGCAGTGCAAGCACCGACAGGGGTCAAGAGACCCAGTACTTC. Translation: CASSASTDRGQETQYF.

This clonotype was counted ten times or more. The chain is built from TRBV25-1 and TRBJ2-3, with TRBD2 matching 7 bases. The CDR3 extends over 18 amino acids. With 5 bases clipped from V and 4 bases from J, the junction kept 18 bases outside the gene matches. Per germline, CDR1 MGHDK and CDR2 SYGVNS. CDR3 bases: TGTGCCAGCAGTTCAACCCGCTCAGGTTTCGCGGGGGCAGATACGCAGTATTTT. This translates into CASSSTRSGFAGADTQYF.

Ten or more counts support this clonotype. This chain connects TRBV12-3 or TRBV12-4 to TRBJ1-4; tentatively, D is TRBD1 (5 bases). The CDR3 loop spans 15 amino acids. The V and J ends lost 4 bases and 8 bases respectively, with 17 bases between them. The CDR3 DNA is TGTGCCAGCAGTTCCGGGGGGACTTACCTCGAAAAACTGTTTTTT. This gives the protein CASSSGGTYLEKLFF.

This clonotype was picked up many times. This chain links TRBV5-1 with TRBJ2-3; D uncertain. The CDR3 is 14 amino acids. Deletions cut 0 bases from V and 2 bases from J, with 7 bases between. Germline CDR1 reads SGHRS; CDR2 reads YFSETQ. CDR3 residues: CASSLGTDTDTQYF. Here the CDR3 DNA reads TGCGCCAGCAGCTTGGGGACGGACACAGATACGCAGTATTTT.

A few counts support this clonotype. The rearrangement joins TRBV5-1 to TRBJ2-2, with TRBD2 matching over 9 bases. J was trimmed by 7 bases and V by 4 bases; bases with no gene match: 5. The CDR3 consists of 14 residues. The germline gives CDR1 SGHRS, CDR2 YFSETQ. Written as DNA, the CDR3 is TGCGCCAGCAGCGGGACACTAGCGGGCGGGGAGCTGTTTTTT. Protein: CASSGTLAGGELFF. Full variable domain (remainder filled in from reference TRBV5-1 and TRBJ2-2): KAGVTQTPRYLIKTRGQQVTLSCSPISGHRSVSWYQQTPGQGLQFLFEYFSETQRNKGNFPGRFSGRQFSNSRSEMNVSTLELGDSALYLCASSGTLAGGELFFGEGSRLTVL.

This clonotype was observed at least ten times. The chain links TRBV6-5 to TRBJ2-6; D perhaps matches TRBD1 (5 bases). From germline, CDR1 is MNHEY and CDR2 SVGAGI. The V gene lost 5 bases and the J gene lost 0 bases, with 17 bases spanning the gap. There are 18 residues in the CDR3. As DNA, the CDR3 is TGTGCCAGCAGTCTACAGGACAATCCTCACTCTGGGGCCAACGTCCTGACTTTC. Its protein is CASSLQDNPHSGANVLTF.

In the case of this clonotype: A junction end diverges from the germline sequence, so it may reflect a read error. The chain carries TRBV7-2 and TRBJ2-4; 7 bases are a match to TRBD1. The CDR3 sequence is 12 residues long. CDR1 and CDR2 from the germline V gene are SGHTA and FQGNSA. The CDR3, as DNA: TGTGTCAGCAGCTTAGCGCAGGGGGACAGATATTTC. Translating it yields CVSSLAQGDRYF.

The rearrangement links TRBV5-1 to TRBJ1-1; D not resolved. V was trimmed by 7 bases and J by 3 bases, leaving 7 bases between them. The CDR3 extends over 11 amino acids. Germline-derived CDR1 and CDR2 are SGHRS and YFSETQ. The CDR3 loop reads CASHEDTEAFF. The CDR3 nucleotides are TGCGCCAGCCACGAGGACACTGAAGCTTTCTTT.

This clonotype was seen ten or more times. The chain employs TRBV5-1 and TRBJ2-7; no clear D. Trimming stripped 4 bases from V and 3 bases from J, with 11 bases between. The CDR3 length is 13 residues. Germline V CDR1 and CDR2: SGHRS, YFSETQ. DNA of the CDR3: TGCGCCAGCAGCCCCGACCGGTTCTACGAGCAGTACTTC. It encodes CASSPDRFYEQYF.

The genes are TRBV3-1 and TRBJ2-1, with 8 nucleotides matching TRBD2. The CDR3 sequence is 13 residues long. The V segment lost 0 bases and the J segment 15 bases; nucleotides outside the gene matches: 7. Per the germline V gene, CDR1 is LGHDT and CDR2 is YNNKEL (reference sequence). The CDR3 DNA is TGTGCCAGCAGCCAAGACGCCAGCGGGAGACGGTTCTTC. This gives the protein CASSQDASGRRFF.

The chain links TRBV7-9 to TRBJ2-1; TRBD2 matches at 10 bases. V lost 5 bases, J lost 6 bases, and 10 bases stayed unmatched. This CDR3 region has 16 residues. Germline assignment: CDR1 SEHNR and CDR2 FQNEAQ (reference sequence). The CDR3, as DNA: TGTGCCAGCAGCCCCGAGTGGGCTAGCGGGAGCAATGAGCAGTTCTTC. This translates into CASSPEWASGSNEQFF.

This clonotype appeared many times. This chain uses TRBV12-3 or TRBV12-4 with TRBJ2-1; possible D gene TRBD2, 5 bases. The ends were cut back, 3 bases at V and 12 bases at J, with 15 bases in the middle. This CDR3 spans 13 amino acids. CDR3 in amino acids: CASSFPLARAQFF. The CDR3 DNA reads as TGTGCCAGCAGTTTTCCCCTAGCTCGGGCGCAGTTCTTC.

This clonotype was recorded at least ten times. The CDR3 here is CASSSLSGTGVAEAFF. The CDR3 nucleotides read TGTGCCAGCAGTTCTCTAAGCGGGACAGGGGTCGCTGAAGCTTTCTTT. This sequence joins TRBV12-3 or TRBV12-4 and TRBJ1-1; the match to TRBD1 covers 10 bases. The CDR3 has 16 amino acids. V shed 4 bases and J 6 bases; nucleotides not matched to a gene: 11.

There are many counts of this clonotype. The chain is built from TRBV21-1 and TRBJ1-4. TRBV21-1 corresponds to a pseudogene. This CDR3 has 16 amino acids. The CDR3 nucleotides read TGTGCCAGCAGCAAAGCAGGGCAAAGGACTAATGAAAAACTGTTTTTT. Protein: CASSKAGQRTNEKLFF.

This CDR3 reads CASSGHRDRGPDTEAFF. CDR3 DNA: TGTGCCAGCAGCGGACACCGGGACAGGGGGCCCGACACTGAAGCTTTCTTT. The rearrangement uses TRBV9 and TRBJ1-1, with TRBD1 matching over 12 bases. The germline V gene has CDR1 SGDLS and CDR2 YYNGEE. The CDR3 spans 17 residues. The V and J ends lost 3 bases and 3 bases, in that order; junction bases with no gene match: 9.

This clonotype turned up a few times. The rearrangement uses TRBV18 and TRBJ2-1; D remains ambiguous. The V end was cut by 5 bases, the J end by 4 bases, with 9 bases between. The V gene's germline CDR1 is KGHSH and CDR2 LQKENI. The CDR3 is 13 residues long. The CDR3 bases are TGTGCCAGCTCATCTGACCCGTACAATGAGCAGTTCTTC. It translates to CASSSDPYNEQFF.

In this sample, this clonotype turned up many times. CDR3 residues: CSARDWYNRGNMNTEAFF. The CDR3 nucleotides read TGCAGTGCTAGAGATTGGTATAACAGGGGAAATATGAACACTGAAGCTTTCTTT. The chain couples TRBV20-1 to TRBJ1-1; 7 bases agree with TRBD1. The germline V gene has CDR1 DFQATT and CDR2 SNEGSKA (reference sequence). V was clipped by 0 bases and J by 0 bases; unmatched bases: 13. The CDR3 totals 18 residues.

The chain carries TRBV7-6 and TRBJ1-3; D gene uncertain. The CDR3 is 18 residues long. V lost 1 base and J lost 0, with 16 bases in between. Germline values: CDR1 SGHVS, CDR2 FNYEAQ. The CDR3 DNA is TGTGCCAGCAGCTTAGGTTCAGGAGGGCCGTTCTCTGGAAACACCATATATTTT. Protein: CASSLGSGGPFSGNTIYF.

This clonotype has just a few counts. The genes are TRBV12-3 or TRBV12-4 and TRBJ1-1, with D perhaps TRBD1 (6 bases). The CDR3 covers 14 residues. Trimming removed 8 bases at V and 1 base at J, with 14 bases between. For the CDR3, the DNA is TGTGCCAGCGTACAGGGAAGAGGGAACACTGAAGCTTTCTTT. Encoded protein: CASVQGRGNTEAFF.

This chain connects TRBV19 to TRBJ1-5, with D perhaps matching TRBD1 (5 bases). The CDR3 is made up of 15 amino acids. The germline V and J ends were trimmed by 7 bases and 1 base, with 14 bases remaining between them. Germline V lookup: CDR1 LNHDA, CDR2 SQIVND (reference sequence). CDR3 nucleotides: TGTGCCAGTATCGAGGACCGGGGGAGCAATCAGCCCCAGCATTTT. Its protein product is CASIEDRGSNQPQHF. The full variable domain, rest sourced from reference TRBV19 and TRBJ1-5, is DGGITQSPKYLFRKEGQNVTLSCEQNLNHDAMYWYRQDPGQGLRLIYYSQIVNDFQKGDIAEGYSVSREKKESFPLTVTSAQKNPTAFYLCASIEDRGSNQPQHFGDGTRLSIL.

As regards this clonotype: A read error may be the cause here, since a much bigger clone is one base away. V is TRBV5-1 and J is TRBJ2-1; TRBD2 might be the D (5 bases). In germline, CDR1 is SGHRS, CDR2 YFSETQ. The CDR3 length is 16 residues. The CDR3 is CASSLFKGSGYTEQFF. The DNA of the CDR3 is TGCGCCAGCAGCTTGTTTAAAGGGAGTGGCTACACTGAGCAGTTCTTC.

The table lists this clonotype with many counts. The chain recombines TRBV5-6 with TRBJ2-7; TRBD2 agrees at 7 bases. The CDR3 extends over 20 amino acids. Germline values: CDR1 SGHDT, CDR2 YYEEEE. Trimming removed 4 bases from V and 0 bases from J; junction bases left unmatched: 22. CDR3 bases: TGTGCCAGCAGCCTTAACCCGGGACTACCGCGATCTCCTAGCTCCTACGAGCAGTACTTC. Translation gives CASSLNPGLPRSPSSYEQYF.